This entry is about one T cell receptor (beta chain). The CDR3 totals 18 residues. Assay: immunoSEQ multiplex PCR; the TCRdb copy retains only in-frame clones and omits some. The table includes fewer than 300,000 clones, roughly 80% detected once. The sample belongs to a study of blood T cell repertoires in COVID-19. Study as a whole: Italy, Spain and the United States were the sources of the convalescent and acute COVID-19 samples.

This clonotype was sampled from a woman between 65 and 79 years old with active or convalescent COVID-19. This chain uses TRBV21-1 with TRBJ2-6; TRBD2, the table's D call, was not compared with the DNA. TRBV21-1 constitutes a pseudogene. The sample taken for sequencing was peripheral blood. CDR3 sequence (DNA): TGTGCCAGCAGAGGGGCAGGGAGGCAACCCTCTGGGGCCAACGTCCTGACTTTC. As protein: CASRGAGRQPSGANVLTF.